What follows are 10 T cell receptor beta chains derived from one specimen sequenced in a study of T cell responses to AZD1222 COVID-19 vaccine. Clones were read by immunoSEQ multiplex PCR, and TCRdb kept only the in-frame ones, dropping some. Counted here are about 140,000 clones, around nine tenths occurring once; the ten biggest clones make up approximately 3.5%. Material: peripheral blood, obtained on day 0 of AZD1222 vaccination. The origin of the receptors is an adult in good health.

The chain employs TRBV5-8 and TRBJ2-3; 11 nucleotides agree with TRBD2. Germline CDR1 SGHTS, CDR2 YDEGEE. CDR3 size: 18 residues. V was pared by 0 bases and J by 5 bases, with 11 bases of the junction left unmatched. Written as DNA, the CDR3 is TGTGCCAGCAGCTTGGGATGGGCACTAGCGGGAGTTAGAGATACGCAGTATTTT. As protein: CASSLGWALAGVRDTQYF.

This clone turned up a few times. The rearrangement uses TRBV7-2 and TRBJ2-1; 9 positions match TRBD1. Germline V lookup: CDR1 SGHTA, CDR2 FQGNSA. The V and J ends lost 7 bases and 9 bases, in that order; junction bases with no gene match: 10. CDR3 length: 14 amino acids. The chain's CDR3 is CASTSGQGGGEQFF. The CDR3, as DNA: TGTGCCAGCACCTCGGGACAGGGTGGCGGTGAGCAGTTCTTC.

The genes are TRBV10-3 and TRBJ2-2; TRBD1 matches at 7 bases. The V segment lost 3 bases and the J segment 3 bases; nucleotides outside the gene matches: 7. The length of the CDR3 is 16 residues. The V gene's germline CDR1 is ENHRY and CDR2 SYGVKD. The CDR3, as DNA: TGTGCCATCAGTGACCGGGACAGCTCATACACCGGGGAGCTGTTTTTT. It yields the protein CAISDRDSSYTGELFF.

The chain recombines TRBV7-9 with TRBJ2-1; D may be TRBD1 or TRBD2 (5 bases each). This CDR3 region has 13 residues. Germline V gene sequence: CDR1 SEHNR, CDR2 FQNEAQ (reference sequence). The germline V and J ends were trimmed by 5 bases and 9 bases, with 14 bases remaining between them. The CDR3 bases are TGTGCCAGCAGCCTTCCTCCAGGGACTGAGCAGTTCTTC. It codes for CASSLPPGTEQFF.

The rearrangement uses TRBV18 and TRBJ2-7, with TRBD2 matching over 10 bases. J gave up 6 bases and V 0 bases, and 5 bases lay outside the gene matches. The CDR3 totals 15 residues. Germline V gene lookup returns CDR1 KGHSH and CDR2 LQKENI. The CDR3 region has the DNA TGTGCCAGCTCACCACCCGGGGGACTAGCGCGCGAGCAGTACTTC. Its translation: CASSPPGGLAREQYF.

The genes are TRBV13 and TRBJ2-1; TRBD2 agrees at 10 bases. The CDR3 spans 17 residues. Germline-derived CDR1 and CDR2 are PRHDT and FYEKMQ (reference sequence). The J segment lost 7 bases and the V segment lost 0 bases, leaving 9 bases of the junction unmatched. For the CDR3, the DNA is TGTGCCAGCAGCTTAGGACCTCTAGCGGGAGATACGAATGAGCAGTTCTTC. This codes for CASSLGPLAGDTNEQFF.

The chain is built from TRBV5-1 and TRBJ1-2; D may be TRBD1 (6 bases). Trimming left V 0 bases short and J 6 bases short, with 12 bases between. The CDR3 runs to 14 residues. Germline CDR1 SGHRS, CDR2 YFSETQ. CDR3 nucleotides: TGCGCCAGCAGCTTGGCCAAAGGGGGGGATGGCTACACCTTC. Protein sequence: CASSLAKGGDGYTF.

The CDR3 region has the DNA TGTGCCAGCATTCGCCCGACAGGAGGAAATGAAAAACTGTTTTTT. It is translated as CASIRPTGGNEKLFF. The V and J genes are TRBV2 and TRBJ1-4; D is possibly TRBD1 (6 bases). V was pared by 7 bases and J by 5 bases, with 17 bases between. The CDR3 has 15 residues. Germline V lookup: CDR1 SNHLY, CDR2 FYNNEI.

The CDR3 coding sequence is TGTGCCAGTAGTCCGCAGGGACTAGCGAATGAGCAGTTCTTC. Amino acid sequence: CASSPQGLANEQFF. The rearrangement links TRBV19 to TRBJ2-1; TRBD2 matches 10 bases. Germline loops: CDR1 LNHDA, CDR2 SQIVND (reference sequence). The junction had 5 bases not matched to a gene; V was cut back by 5 bases and J by 7 bases. This CDR3 is 14 amino acids long.

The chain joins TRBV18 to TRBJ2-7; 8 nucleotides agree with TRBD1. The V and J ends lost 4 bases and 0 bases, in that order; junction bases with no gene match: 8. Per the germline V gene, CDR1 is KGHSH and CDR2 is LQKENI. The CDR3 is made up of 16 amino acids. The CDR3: CASSLTGTGVSYEQYF. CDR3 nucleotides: TGTGCCAGCTCACTTACCGGGACAGGCGTCTCCTACGAGCAGTACTTC.